A selection of T cell receptor beta chains follows, all from one sample in a study of blood T cell repertoires in COVID-19. Method: immunoSEQ multiplex PCR; TCRdb's copy keeps in-frame clones and lacks some. The sample shows approximately 100,000 clones, 91% of them seen only once. The sequenced sample consisted of peripheral blood. These receptors originate from a man between 50 and 59 years old with acute or convalescent COVID-19. Each CDR3 is given with its conserved first and last residue. Each record gives: V gene, CDR3 protein.

v_gene: TRBV6-2/TRBV6-3; CDR3aa: CASSRPWQGRSGNQPQHF
v_gene: TRBV7-6; CDR3aa: CASSNRGSNTGELFF
v_gene: TRBV6-6; CDR3aa: CASMESGGAFYNEQFF
v_gene: TRBV10-2; CDR3aa: CATSRDRVNQPQHF
v_gene: TRBV7-9; CDR3aa: CASSFGTSLNEQFF
v_gene: TRBV2; CDR3aa: CASSEWRQYSGNTIYF
v_gene: TRBV7-8; CDR3aa: CASSSNEGYTF
v_gene: TRBV12-5; CDR3aa: CASGSGTGVAGELFF
v_gene: TRBV28; CDR3aa: CASSSGVYVGYTF
v_gene: TRBV19; CDR3aa: CASRVTGAAGEAFF
v_gene: TRBV27; CDR3aa: CASSGYRGPPNEQYF
v_gene: TRBV5-6; CDR3aa: CATGLAGGNEQFF
v_gene: TRBV5-1; CDR3aa: CASSAGQSYGYTF
v_gene: TRBV19; CDR3aa: CASSPRLAGAAQQYF
v_gene: TRBV12-5; CDR3aa: CASGVTGDFDEQFF
v_gene: TRBV5-1; CDR3aa: CASSSGQINIQYF
v_gene: TRBV28; CDR3aa: CASSPGGTGANVLTF
v_gene: TRBV4-1; CDR3aa: CASSQSQGTTGNTIYF
v_gene: TRBV7-9; CDR3aa: CASSPPGVSTDTQYF
v_gene: TRBV7-9; CDR3aa: CASSFTGQPQHF
v_gene: TRBV7-2; CDR3aa: CAGVTGSTGELFF
v_gene: TRBV4-3; CDR3aa: CASSHSERGGYEQYF
v_gene: TRBV20-1; CDR3aa: CSAEATGYTF
v_gene: TRBV19; CDR3aa: CATTWGSGGETQYF
v_gene: TRBV2; CDR3aa: CASHPRRQGKNTEAFF
v_gene: TRBV7-6; CDR3aa: CASSRDRGNEKLFF
v_gene: TRBV28; CDR3aa: CASSLRTLYGYTF
v_gene: TRBV6-5; CDR3aa: CASRMDRVAEAFF
v_gene: TRBV7-2; CDR3aa: CASSFRTFRNEQFF
v_gene: TRBV6-5; CDR3aa: CASSGGSNQPQHF
v_gene: TRBV6-5; CDR3aa: CASSYGTGRETQYF
v_gene: TRBV7-2; CDR3aa: CASRDYSSYEQYF
v_gene: TRBV19; CDR3aa: CASTMGGGNQPQHF
v_gene: TRBV6-5; CDR3aa: CASSPSGGPREAFF
v_gene: TRBV12-3/TRBV12-4; CDR3aa: CASSQGLAGGQGF
v_gene: TRBV7-6; CDR3aa: CASSSDPTGGAGGYTF
v_gene: TRBV5-1; CDR3aa: CASSAGQGASFEAFF
v_gene: TRBV3-1/TRBV3-2; CDR3aa: CASSQRGRGDYNEQFF
v_gene: TRBV9; CDR3aa: CASSVNQGNEQYF
v_gene: TRBV6-5; CDR3aa: CASSSLGTGSEKLFF
v_gene: TRBV7-8; CDR3aa: CASSRGWAGVTGNTIYF
v_gene: TRBV28; CDR3aa: CASTPGGGQGRKNSPLHF